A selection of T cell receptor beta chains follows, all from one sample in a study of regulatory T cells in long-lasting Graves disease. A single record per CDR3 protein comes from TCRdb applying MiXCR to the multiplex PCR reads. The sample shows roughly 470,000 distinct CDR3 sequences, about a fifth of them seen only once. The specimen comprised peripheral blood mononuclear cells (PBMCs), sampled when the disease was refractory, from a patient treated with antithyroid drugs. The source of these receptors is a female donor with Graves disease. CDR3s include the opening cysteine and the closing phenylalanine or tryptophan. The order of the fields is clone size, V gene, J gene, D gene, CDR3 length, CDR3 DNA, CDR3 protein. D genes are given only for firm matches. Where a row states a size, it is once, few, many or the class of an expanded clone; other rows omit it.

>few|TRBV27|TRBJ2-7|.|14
TGTGCCAACAGTTCGGGGGGCTTAGGCTACGAGCAGTACTTC
CANSSGGLGYEQYF
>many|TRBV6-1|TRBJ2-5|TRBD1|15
TGTGCCAGCAGTCCCGGGACAGGGGTCGTAGAGACCCAGTACTTC
CASSPGTGVVETQYF
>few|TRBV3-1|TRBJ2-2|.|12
TGTGCCAGCAGCCCCGATGAGGGTTCGCTGTTTTTT
CASSPDEGSLFF
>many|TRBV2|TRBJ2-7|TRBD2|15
TGTGCCAGCAGATTACTAGCGGGAGCGATATACGAGCAGTACTTC
CASRLLAGAIYEQYF
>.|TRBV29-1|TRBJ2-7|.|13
TGCAGCGTTGAGGACGGCAGATCCTACGAGCAGTACTTC
CSVEDGRSYEQYF
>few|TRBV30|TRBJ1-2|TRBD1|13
TGTGCCTGGACGGACAGGGGCTTAAATGGCTACACCTTC
CAWTDRGLNGYTF
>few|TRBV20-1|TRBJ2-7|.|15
TGCAGTGCCCCCTCGGTGACCGGGATGGGGGGAGAGCAGTACTTC
CSAPSVTGMGGEQYF
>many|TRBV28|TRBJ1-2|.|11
TGTGTTCCCCAACACAACTATGGCTACACCTTC
CVPQHNYGYTF
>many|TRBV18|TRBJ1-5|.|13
TGTGCCAGCCTTAGCGGGGGGGATCAGCCCCAGCATTTT
CASLSGGDQPQHF
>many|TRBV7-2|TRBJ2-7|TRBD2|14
TGTGCCAGCAGCCAGACTAGCTACTCGGGAGAGCAGTACTTC
CASSQTSYSGEQYF
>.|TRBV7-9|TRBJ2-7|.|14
TGTGCCAGCAGCTTAGCGATTGGCTACTACGAGCAGTACTTC
CASSLAIGYYEQYF
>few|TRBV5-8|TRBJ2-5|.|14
TGTGCCAGCAGCTTGGCCGAACCGCAAGAGACCCAGTACTTC
CASSLAEPQETQYF
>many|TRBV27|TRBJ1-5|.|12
TGTGCCAGCAGTTTCATAGGACAGCCCCAGCATTTT
CASSFIGQPQHF
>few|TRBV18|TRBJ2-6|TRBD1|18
TGTGCCAGCTCACCCGTCGGGACAGTCTTATCTGGGGCCAACGTCCTGACTTTC
CASSPVGTVLSGANVLTF
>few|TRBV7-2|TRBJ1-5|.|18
TGTGCCAGCAGCTTAGCGCGGGCGGGAGAATATAGCAATCAGCCCCAGCATTTT
CASSLARAGEYSNQPQHF
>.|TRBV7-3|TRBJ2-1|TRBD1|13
TGTGCCAGCAGCTTATACAGGGGGAATGAGCAGTTCTTC
CASSLYRGNEQFF
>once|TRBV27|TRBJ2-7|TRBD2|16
TGTGCCAGCAGTCCACGAACTAGCGGGATCACCTACGAGCAGTACTTC
CASSPRTSGITYEQYF
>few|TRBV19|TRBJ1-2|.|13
TGTGCCAGTAGTATGAAGAAGAACTATGGCTACACCTTC
CASSMKKNYGYTF
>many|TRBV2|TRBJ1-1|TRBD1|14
TGTGCCAGCAGGGTAGGACAGGGCGGCCCTGAAGCTTTCTTT
CASRVGQGGPEAFF
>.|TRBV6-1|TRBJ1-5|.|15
TGTGCCAGCAGGATTGGACACCTTAGCAATCAGCCCCAGCATTTT
CASRIGHLSNQPQHF
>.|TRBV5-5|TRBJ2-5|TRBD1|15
TGTGCCAGCAGCTCCGGGACAGGGGGCTTCCAGACCCAGTACTTC
CASSSGTGGFQTQYF
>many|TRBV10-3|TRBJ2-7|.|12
TGTGCCATCAGTGAGTCTACGAGAGAGCAGTACTTC
CAISESTREQYF
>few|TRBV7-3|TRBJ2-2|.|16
TGTGCCAGCAGCCTGGGGGCGGGAGTGTACACCGGGGAGCTGTTTTTT
CASSLGAGVYTGELFF
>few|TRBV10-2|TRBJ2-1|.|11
TGCGCCAGCAGTTTAGCCGATGAGCAGTTCTTC
CASSLADEQFF
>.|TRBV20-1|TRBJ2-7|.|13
TGCAGTGCTAGATACCGGAGGAACTACGAGCAGTACTTC
CSARYRRNYEQYF
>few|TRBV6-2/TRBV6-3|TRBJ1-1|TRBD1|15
TGTGCCAGCAGTTACACAACGGACAGGGGAACTGAAGCTTTCTTT
CASSYTTDRGTEAFF
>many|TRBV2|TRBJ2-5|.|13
TGTGCCAGCAGTGCCACCATTCAAGAGACCCAGTACTTC
CASSATIQETQYF
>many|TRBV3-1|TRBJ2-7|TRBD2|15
TGTGCCAGCAGCCCACCTAACCGGGACTACCCCGAGCAGTACTTC
CASSPPNRDYPEQYF
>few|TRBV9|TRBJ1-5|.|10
TGTGCCAGCAGCCCCCGGGCACAGCATTTT
CASSPRAQHF
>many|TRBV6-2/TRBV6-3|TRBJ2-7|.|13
TGTGCCAGCAGTTACTCCTCCGACTTCGAGCAGTACTTC
CASSYSSDFEQYF
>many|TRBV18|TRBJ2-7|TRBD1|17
TGTGCCAGCTCACGCACGGGACAGGGGGCGATGATGTACGAGCAGTACTTC
CASSRTGQGAMMYEQYF
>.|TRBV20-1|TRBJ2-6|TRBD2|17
TGCAGTGCCCCGAACCTAGCGGGAACGTCTGGGGCCAACGTCCTGACTTTC
CSAPNLAGTSGANVLTF
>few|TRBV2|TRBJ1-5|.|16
TGTGCCAGCAGCCAACAGGTCATGGGTAGCAATCAGCCCCAGCATTTT
CASSQQVMGSNQPQHF
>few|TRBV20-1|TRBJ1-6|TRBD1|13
TGCAGTGCTAGAGGCTCACAGGGGGAACCCCTCCACTTT
CSARGSQGEPLHF
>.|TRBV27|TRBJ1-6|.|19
TGTGCCAGCAGTTTAGGCCTATCGTTTGGACACAACTATAATTCACCCCTCCACTTT
CASSLGLSFGHNYNSPLHF
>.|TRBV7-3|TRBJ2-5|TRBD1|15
TGTGCCAGCAGCGTAGAGGGACAGGCCGGGGAGACCCAGTACTTC
CASSVEGQAGETQYF
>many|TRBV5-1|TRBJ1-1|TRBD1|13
TGTGCCAGCAGCTTGGAGGGGGCCACTGAAGCTTTCTTT
CASSLEGATEAFF
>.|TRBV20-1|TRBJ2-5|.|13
TGCAGTGCTCCCCACGGGGGTGCGGAGACCCAGTACTTC
CSAPHGGAETQYF
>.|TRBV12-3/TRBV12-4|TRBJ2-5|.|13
TGTGCCAGCAGTTTTCCTGGTCTAGGGACCCAGTACTTC
CASSFPGLGTQYF
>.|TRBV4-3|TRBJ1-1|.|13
TGCGCCAGCAGCCAAGATCCGGGGTCTGAAGCTTTCTTT
CASSQDPGSEAFF
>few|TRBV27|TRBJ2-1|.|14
TGTGCCAGCAGGCCCAGAGGGTACTACAATGAGCAGTTCTTC
CASRPRGYYNEQFF
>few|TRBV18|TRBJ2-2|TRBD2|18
TGTGCCAGCTCACTAATGGGACTAGCGGGAGACAAAACCGGGGAGCTGTTTTTT
CASSLMGLAGDKTGELFF
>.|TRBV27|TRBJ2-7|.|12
TGTGCCGGCAGTCCCCTTGGGGGGGGCCGGTACTTC
CAGSPLGGGRYF
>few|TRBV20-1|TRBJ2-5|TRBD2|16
TGCAGTGCTAGAGTATCCCTCACTAGCGGAAGTGCGGCCCAGTACTTC
CSARVSLTSGSAAQYF
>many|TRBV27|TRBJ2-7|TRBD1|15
TGTGCCACCCGCCTAAGGGACAGTTATTCCTACGAGCAGTACTTC
CATRLRDSYSYEQYF
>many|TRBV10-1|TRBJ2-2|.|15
TGCGCCAGCAGTGAGTGGGATCCCAATACCGGGGAGCTGTTTTTT
CASSEWDPNTGELFF
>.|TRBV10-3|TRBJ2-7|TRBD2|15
TGTGCCATCAGTGGGGAGGCTAGCGGGATTTACGAGCAGTACTTC
CAISGEASGIYEQYF
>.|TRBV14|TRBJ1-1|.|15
TGTGCCAGCAGCCCTCGTCCGCGGGGGAACACTGAAGCTTTCTTT
CASSPRPRGNTEAFF
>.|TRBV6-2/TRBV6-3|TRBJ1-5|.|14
TGTGCCAGCAGTTACCCGGCTTTCAATCAGCCCCAGCATTTT
CASSYPAFNQPQHF
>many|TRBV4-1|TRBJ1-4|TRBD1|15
TGCGCCAGCAGCCTGAAAGACAGGGGGGATGAAAAACTGTTTTTT
CASSLKDRGDEKLFF
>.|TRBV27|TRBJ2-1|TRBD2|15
TGTGCCAGCAGTGCATCTACGGGAGGAGTCAATGAGCAGTTCTTC
CASSASTGGVNEQFF
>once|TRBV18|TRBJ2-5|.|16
TGTGCCAGCTCACCACCGGTGGAAGGATCCCAAGAGACCCAGTACTTC
CASSPPVEGSQETQYF
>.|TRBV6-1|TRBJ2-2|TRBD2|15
TGTGCCAGCAGTCGGGAGGGGGGAAGCACCGGGGAGCTGTTTTTT
CASSREGGSTGELFF
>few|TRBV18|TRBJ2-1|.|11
TGTGCCAGCTCACCTTGGAATGAGCAGTTCTTC
CASSPWNEQFF
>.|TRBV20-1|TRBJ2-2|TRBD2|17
TGCAGTGCTAGAGGCCTAACTAGCGGGAGGGTCGGCGGGGAGCTGTTTTTT
CSARGLTSGRVGGELFF
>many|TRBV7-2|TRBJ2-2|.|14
TGTGCCAGCAGCAGAGGACAGATCACCGGGGAGCTGTTTTTT
CASSRGQITGELFF
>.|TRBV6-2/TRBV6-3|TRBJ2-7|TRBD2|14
TGTGCCATTACCCCGGGGAGGGGTGCCTACGAGCAGTACTTC
CAITPGRGAYEQYF